In its sample, the clone carrying this T cell receptor beta chain was seen many times. Its antigen is unidentified. TCRdb redid the calling of the RACE reads with MiXCR, one entry per CDR3 protein. The sample lists over 35,000 distinct CDR3 sequences, 3% to 4.5% occurring once. As for time point: patch test 1, 2 weeks after DPC sensitization. As for treatment: therapeutic diphenylcyclopropenone sensitization with weekly scalp DPC. Researchers extracted total RNA from unfractionated whole blood. Alopecia patients, 18 to 70 years old and DPC-suitable, served as donors. V was pared by 0 bases and J by 0 bases, with 15 bases between. CDR1 and CDR2 from the germline V gene are MNHEY and SVGAGI. This CDR3 spans 18 amino acids. The source of the sample is a study of human T cells and chemical hapten exposure. On the study more broadly: Patients, largely female, had alopecia areata, totalis or universalis.

Study observations and caveats: Following DPC sensitization, TCRs present above 1 in 1000 frequency showed no change.

The sequence derives from a man aged 50 to 59 with alopecia areata. Some clones in this sample may be carry-over from other donors' samples. V and J are TRBV6-5 and TRBJ2-4; possible D gene TRBD2, 5 bases. The sample here was whole blood, taken in connection with sensitization to the hapten diphenylcyclopropenone (DPC). DNA of the CDR3: TGTGCCAGCAGTTACTCGCCTTGGACTGGTCTAGCCAAAAACATTCAGTACTTC. Its protein product is CASSYSPWTGLAKNIQYF.